This T cell receptor beta chain came from a study of CD8 T cells in Susac syndrome (dated 2019 in TCRdb). Regarding the research as a whole: Among the sequenced Susac syndrome patients, six had clinically active disease and eight or nine were in clinical remission. Whether CD8+ T cell activation and differentiation in Susac syndrome was antigen driven was tested using repertoire sequencing. At blood withdrawal, Susac syndrome patients were either therapy-naive, taking corticosteroids (in some cases with IVIg as well), or taking IVIg alone.

Points on this clonotype: No cognate antigen has been identified for it. No base qualities exist here, and no much larger clone lies one base off it.

Broader findings and caveats from the paper: In the CD4+ T cell repertoire of Susac syndrome patients, clonal expansion was not detected. The study acknowledged that relatively few individuals were included in the TCR sequencing and HLA analysis.

High-throughput TCR beta sequencing profiled peripheral blood CD8+ and CD4+ T cells from healthy donors, Susac syndrome patients and multiple sclerosis patients. Recently defined diagnostic criteria for definite or probable disease were met by the Susac syndrome patients. CD8+ TEMRA cells were enriched by FACS, while bulk CD8+ and CD4+ T cells were purified by magnetic negative isolation. Blood was drawn into EDTA tubes, processed within 24 hours, and PBMCs were isolated by density gradient centrifugation. PBMCs intended for TCR sequencing were frozen in liquid nitrogen and were later thawed in a 37 degrees C water bath. Purity of sorted or isolated CD4+, CD8+ and CD8+ TEMRA cells was at least 90%. RNA was extracted using the RNeasy kit, and about 0.45 to 1 ug of the RNA was reverse transcribed with random hexamers. The immunoSEQ multiplex PCR assay, which covers 54 Vbeta and 13 Jbeta segments, was used to amplify TCR beta CDR3 regions. Bias from PCR amplification was corrected by using a synthetic template baseline for primer optimization and for computational correction. Regarding the original processing steps: Reads were annotated to V, D and J genes per IMGT and analyzed with immunoSEQ Analyzer, keeping only productive sequences. To calculate clonality, Shannon entropy was normalized by log2 of the number of productive unique sequences and then subtracted from one. For each patient and control, public and private clones were evaluated within the 100 most prevalent clones. Clones were defined as Susac-specific if absent from the healthy and MS cohorts, from some 1,000 published viral clones and from other ImmuneACCESS disease sequences. The raw public data were reprocessed by TCRdb itself: fastp quality trimming at Q25, MiXCR clonotype calling, in-frame beta chains only. For every CDR3 protein sequence, its rows merge into one entry that carries the most common genes and DNA. These V and J calls originate from TCRdb's pipeline instead of the authors' own analysis. The sample yields 120,000 to 150,000 distinct CDR3 sequences; approximately 94% were counted once. The ten most abundant clones make up over 0.065% of the sample.

The sample comprised CD4+ T cells from PBMCs. This receptor was obtained from a human donor with Susac syndrome.

The nucleotides are TGCAGTGCCGCGGGTCGTAGCTATGGCTACACCTTC. Its protein product is CSAAGRSYGYTF. This chain joins TRBV20-1 to TRBJ1-2; there is no confident call for the D gene. CDR1 and CDR2 (DFQATT, SNEGSKA) derive from the germline V gene (reference sequence). V sheds 6 bases and J sheds 4 bases, leaving 12 bases between their ends. The CDR3 sequence holds 12 residues, the cysteine and phenylalanine included. CDR3 DNA only is kept here, 36 bases in frame from base 1.